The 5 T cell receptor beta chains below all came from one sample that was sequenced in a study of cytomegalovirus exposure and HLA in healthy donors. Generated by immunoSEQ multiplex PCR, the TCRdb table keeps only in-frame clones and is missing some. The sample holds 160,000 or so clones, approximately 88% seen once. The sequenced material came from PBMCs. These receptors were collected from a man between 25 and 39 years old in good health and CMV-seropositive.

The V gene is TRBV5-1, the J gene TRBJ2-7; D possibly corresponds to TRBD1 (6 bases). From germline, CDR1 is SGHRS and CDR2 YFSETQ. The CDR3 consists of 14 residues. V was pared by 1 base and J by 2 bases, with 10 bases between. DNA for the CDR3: TGCGCCAGCAGCTTGATGGACAGCGCCTACGAGCAGTACTTC. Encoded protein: CASSLMDSAYEQYF.

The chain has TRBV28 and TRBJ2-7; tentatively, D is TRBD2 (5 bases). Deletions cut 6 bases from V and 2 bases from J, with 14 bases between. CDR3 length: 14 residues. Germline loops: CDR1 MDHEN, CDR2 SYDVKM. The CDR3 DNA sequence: TGTGCCAGCAGCCTAAGCGGACGCGCCTACGAGCAGTACTTC. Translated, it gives CASSLSGRAYEQYF.

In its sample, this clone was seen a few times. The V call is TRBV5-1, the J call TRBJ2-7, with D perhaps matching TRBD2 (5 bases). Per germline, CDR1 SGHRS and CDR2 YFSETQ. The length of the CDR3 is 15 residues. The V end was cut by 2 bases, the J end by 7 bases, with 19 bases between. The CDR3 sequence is CASSFSRGFVEEQYF. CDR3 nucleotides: TGCGCCAGCAGCTTCTCTAGAGGGTTTGTAGAAGAGCAGTACTTC.

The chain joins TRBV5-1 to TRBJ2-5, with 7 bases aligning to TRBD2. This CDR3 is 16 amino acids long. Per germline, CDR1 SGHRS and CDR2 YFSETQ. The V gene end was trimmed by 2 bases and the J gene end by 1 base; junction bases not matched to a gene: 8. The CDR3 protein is CASSLILAEGQETQYF. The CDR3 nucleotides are TGCGCCAGCAGCTTAATTCTAGCGGAGGGCCAAGAGACCCAGTACTTC. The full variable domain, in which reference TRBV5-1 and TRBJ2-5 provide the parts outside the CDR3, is KAGVTQTPRYLIKTRGQQVTLSCSPISGHRSVSWYQQTPGQGLQFLFEYFSETQRNKGNFPGRFSGRQFSNSRSEMNVSTLELGDSALYLCASSLILAEGQETQYFGPGTRLLVL.

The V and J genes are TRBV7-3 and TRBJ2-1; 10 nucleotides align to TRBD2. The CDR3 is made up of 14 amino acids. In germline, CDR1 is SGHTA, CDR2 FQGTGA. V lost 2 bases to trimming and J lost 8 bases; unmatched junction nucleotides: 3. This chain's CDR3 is CASSLASGSYEQFF. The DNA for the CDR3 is TGTGCCAGCAGCTTAGCTAGCGGGAGCTATGAGCAGTTCTTC.